This TCR beta chain was sequenced during a study of graft-versus-host responses after intestinal transplantation. Background on the study: Tacrolimus plus steroids were given to all recipients for two to three years, preceded by anti-thymocyte globulin induction.

Responders labeled with CFSE (approximately 200,000) were plated with approximately 200,000 irradiated, violet-dye-labeled stimulators. Data came from immunoSEQ multiplex PCR; TCRdb stores just in-frame clones and leaves some out. The sample has some 10,000 clones; approximately 30% are singletons. Germline lookup yields CDR1 LNHNV and CDR2 YYDKDF (reference sequence). V dropped 0 bases and J dropped 7; count of bases not matched to a gene: 16. The CDR3 covers 18 residues. The V gene is TRBV15, the J gene TRBJ1-1, with 8 bases that match TRBD1. This TCR came from a human patient who was an organ donor for intestinal transplantation. The specimen was alloreactive CD4+ T cells from a mixed lymphocyte reaction culture, collected before transplantation. Subset specified: CFSE-low proliferating T cells sorted from roughly six-day pre-transplant mixed lymphocyte reaction (GvH or HvG direction). CDR3 in amino acids: CATSRDGFVQGAGGEAFF. The CDR3 DNA reads TGTGCCACCAGCAGAGATGGATTCGTCCAGGGGGCTGGAGGTGAAGCTTTCTTT.